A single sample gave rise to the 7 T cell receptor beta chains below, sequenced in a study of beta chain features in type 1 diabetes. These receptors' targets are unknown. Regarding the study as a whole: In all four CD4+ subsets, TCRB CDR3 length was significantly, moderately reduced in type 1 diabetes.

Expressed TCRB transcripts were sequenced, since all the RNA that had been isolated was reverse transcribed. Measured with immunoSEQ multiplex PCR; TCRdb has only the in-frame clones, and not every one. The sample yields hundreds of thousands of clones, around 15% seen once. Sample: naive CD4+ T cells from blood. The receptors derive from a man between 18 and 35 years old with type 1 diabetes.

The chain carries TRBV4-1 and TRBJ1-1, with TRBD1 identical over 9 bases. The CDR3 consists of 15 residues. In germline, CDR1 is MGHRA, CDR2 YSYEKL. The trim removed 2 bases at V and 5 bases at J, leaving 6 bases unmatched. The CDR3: CASSQPGQGRTEAFF. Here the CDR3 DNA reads TGCGCCAGCAGCCAACCCGGACAGGGGAGAACTGAAGCTTTCTTT.

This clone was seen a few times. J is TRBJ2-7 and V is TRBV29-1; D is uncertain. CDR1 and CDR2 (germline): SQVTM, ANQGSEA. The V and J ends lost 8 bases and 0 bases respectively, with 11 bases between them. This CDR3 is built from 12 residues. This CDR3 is CSSVTDSYEQYF. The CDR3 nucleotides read TGCAGCTCAGTGACGGACTCCTACGAGCAGTACTTC.

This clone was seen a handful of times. CDR3 protein: CASRGTGYEQYF. In DNA, the CDR3 is TGTGCCAGCAGGGGGACAGGGTACGAGCAGTACTTC. This sequence joins TRBV2 and TRBJ2-7, with TRBD1 identical over 9 bases. Looked up from germline, CDR1 is SNHLY and CDR2 is FYNNEI. V lost 6 bases and J lost 4; bases outside the gene matches: 1. The CDR3 loop spans 12 amino acids.

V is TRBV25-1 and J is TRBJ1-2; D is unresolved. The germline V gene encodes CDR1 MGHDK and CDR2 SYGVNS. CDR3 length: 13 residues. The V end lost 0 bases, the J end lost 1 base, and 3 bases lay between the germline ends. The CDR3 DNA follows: TGTGCCAGCAGTGAATACGTTAACTATGGCTACACCTTC. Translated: CASSEYVNYGYTF.

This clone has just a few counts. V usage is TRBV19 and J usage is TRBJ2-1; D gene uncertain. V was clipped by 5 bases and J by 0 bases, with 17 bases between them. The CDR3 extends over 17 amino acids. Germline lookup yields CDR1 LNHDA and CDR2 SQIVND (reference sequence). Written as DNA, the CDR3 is TGTGCCAGTAGTTTGGGATTGGTGAGGAGCTCCTACAATGAGCAGTTCTTC. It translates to CASSLGLVRSSYNEQFF.

The CDR3 loop is CASSQSDEKLFF. CDR3 sequence (DNA): TGTGCCAGCTCACAGTCGGATGAAAAACTGTTTTTT. V is TRBV18 and J is TRBJ1-4; D is unresolved. The ends were cut back, 4 bases at V and 6 bases at J, with 6 bases in the middle. Germline lookup yields CDR1 KGHSH and CDR2 LQKENI. There are 12 residues in the CDR3.

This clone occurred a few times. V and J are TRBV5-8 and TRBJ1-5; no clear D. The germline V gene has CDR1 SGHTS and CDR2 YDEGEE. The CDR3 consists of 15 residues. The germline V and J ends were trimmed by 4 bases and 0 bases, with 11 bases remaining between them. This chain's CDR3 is CASSLGIYSNQPQHF. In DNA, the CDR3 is TGTGCCAGCAGCCTAGGGATTTATAGCAATCAGCCCCAGCATTTT.